These 18 T cell receptor beta chains were sequenced from one sample in a study of blood T cell repertoires in COVID-19. Generated by immunoSEQ multiplex PCR, the TCRdb table keeps only in-frame clones and is missing some. The data hold just over 300,000 clones, with 89% observed a single time. What was sequenced was PBMCs or T cells enriched from blood (not recorded which). These receptors were collected from a middle-aged woman who had recovered from COVID-19.

V gene TRBV5-5 combines with J gene TRBJ2-3, with 11 positions matching TRBD2. There are 16 residues in the CDR3. The J segment lost 4 bases and the V segment lost 4 bases, leaving 8 bases of the junction unmatched. In germline, CDR1 is SGHKS, CDR2 YYEKEE (reference sequence). This chain's CDR3 is CASSPTTSGMADTQYF. The CDR3 DNA reads TGTGCCAGCAGCCCAACGACTAGCGGGATGGCAGATACGCAGTATTTT.

This clone was detected once. The chain uses TRBV3-1 (or the pseudogene TRBV3-2) and TRBJ1-3; 10 nucleotides match TRBD1. This CDR3 has 18 amino acids. The germline gives CDR1 LGHDT, CDR2 YNNKEL (reference sequence). Losses at the gene ends were 3 bases for V and 0 bases for J; bases not matched to a gene: 8. The CDR3 region has the DNA TGTGCCAGCAGCCAGGCCCGGACAGGGGGTGTCTCTGGAAACACCATATATTTT. Its protein product is CASSQARTGGVSGNTIYF.

The chain is built from TRBV3-1 (or the pseudogene TRBV3-2) and TRBJ2-2; D remains unclear. The V gene's germline CDR1 is LGHDT and CDR2 YNNKEL (reference sequence). Between the trimmed V and J ends, which lost 8 bases and 5 bases, there was a span of 9 bases. The CDR3 has 12 amino acids. The CDR3 region has the DNA TGTGCCAGCGGAGTCACTACCGGGGAGCTGTTTTTT. Translation: CASGVTTGELFF.

V and J are TRBV10-1 and TRBJ2-7; TRBD1 aligns across 9 bases. Trimming cost V 2 bases and J 2 bases; bases outside gene matches: 1. Germline V gene data show CDR1 as WNHNN and CDR2 as SYGVQD (reference sequence). The CDR3 runs 14 residues. As DNA, the CDR3 is TGCGCCAGCAGTGAGGGACAGGGGACCTACGAGCAGTACTTC. Translated: CASSEGQGTYEQYF.

The rearrangement links TRBV18 to TRBJ2-1, with 13 bases lining up with TRBD2. The V segment lost 4 bases and the J segment 2 bases; nucleotides outside the gene matches: 8. CDR3 length: 18 residues. Germline CDR1 reads KGHSH; CDR2 reads LQKENI. This CDR3 is CASSRGLAGALAYNEQFF. CDR3 DNA sequence: TGTGCCAGCTCACGTGGACTAGCGGGAGCCCTAGCCTACAATGAGCAGTTCTTC.

The count of this clone is one. V is TRBV29-1 and J is TRBJ2-7, with a weak D call TRBD1 (6 bases). CDR3 length: 14 residues. Germline V gives CDR1 SQVTM, CDR2 ANQGSEA. The germline V and J ends were trimmed by 6 bases and 5 bases, with 20 bases remaining between them. CDR3 amino acids: CSVIKFTGSNEQYF. In DNA, the CDR3 is TGCAGCGTAATTAAGTTCACAGGGAGCAACGAGCAGTACTTC.

The chain is built from TRBV7-8 and TRBJ2-7, with TRBD1 matching 7 bases. V lost 3 bases and J lost 0; bases outside the gene matches: 2. The CDR3 totals 14 residues. The germline CDR1 and CDR2 sequences are SGHVS and FQNEAQ. In DNA form, the CDR3 reads TGTGCCAGCAGCTTCGGGACAGCCTCCTACGAGCAGTACTTC. Translation: CASSFGTASYEQYF.

The chain has TRBV11-3 and TRBJ2-4; 7 bases agree with TRBD1. This CDR3 is 13 amino acids long. V trimming: 6 bases; J trimming: 9 bases; junction bases outside the gene matches: 8. Germline CDR1 is SGHNT and CDR2 is YENEEA. The DNA of the CDR3 is TGTGCCAGCAGTTTTGGGGACAGCGGCATTCAGTACTTC. Protein sequence: CASSFGDSGIQYF.

A single count supports this clone. This chain joins TRBV7-9 and TRBJ2-5; D gene unclear. There are 13 residues in the CDR3. The ends were cut back, 2 bases at V and 5 bases at J, with 9 bases in the middle. Germline V lookup: CDR1 SEHNR, CDR2 FQNEAQ (reference sequence). The CDR3 bases are TGTGCCAGCAGCTTAAACTTCCGTGAGACCCAGTACTTC. It codes for CASSLNFRETQYF.

The chain links TRBV7-9 to TRBJ1-3, with no clear D. V was pared by 5 bases and J by 0 bases, with 8 bases between. The CDR3 is 14 residues long. Germline loops: CDR1 SEHNR, CDR2 FQNEAQ (reference sequence). The CDR3 here is CASSRRGSGNTIYF. CDR3 DNA: TGTGCCAGCAGCCGACGGGGCTCTGGAAACACCATATATTTT.

This clone appeared a few times. The V gene is TRBV7-8, the J gene TRBJ2-7; D is possibly TRBD1 (6 bases). Germline-derived CDR1 and CDR2 are SGHVS and FQNEAQ. V was pared by 5 bases and J by 0 bases, with 14 bases between. The CDR3 covers 15 residues. CDR3 nucleotides: TGTGCCAGCAGCCGGAACCGACAGGCCTCCTACGAGCAGTACTTC. Its protein is CASSRNRQASYEQYF. The full variable domain, in which reference TRBV7-8 and TRBJ2-7 provide the parts outside the CDR3, is GAGVSQSPRYKVAKRGQDVALRCDPISGHVSLFWYQQALGQGPEFLTYFQNEAQLDKSGLPSDRFFAERPEGSVSTLKIQRTQQEDSAVYLCASSRNRQASYEQYFGPGTRLTVT.

This chain uses TRBV11-3 with TRBJ2-1, with 10 nucleotides matching TRBD2. Trimming removed 0 bases from V and 3 bases from J; junction bases left unmatched: 5. The CDR3 is 17 amino acids. Germline V CDR1 and CDR2: SGHNT, YENEEA. CDR3 coding DNA: TGTGCCAGCAGCTTAGATGAGGGACTAGCGAACTACAATGAGCAGTTCTTC. It encodes CASSLDEGLANYNEQFF.

The rearrangement uses TRBV6-2 or TRBV6-3 and TRBJ2-3, with 7 bases identical to TRBD1. The length of the CDR3 is 13 residues. J lost 5 bases, V lost 4 bases, and 3 bases had no gene match. In germline, CDR1 is MNHEY, CDR2 SVGEGT. The CDR3 loop reads CASSSGGVDTQYF. CDR3 in DNA: TGTGCCAGCAGTTCAGGGGGAGTAGATACGCAGTATTTT.

V gene TRBV19 combines with J gene TRBJ2-3, with TRBD1 matching over 9 bases. This CDR3 has 16 amino acids. Germline loops: CDR1 LNHDA, CDR2 SQIVND (reference sequence). J gave up 2 bases and V 6 bases, and 9 bases lay outside the gene matches. CDR3 region: CASSPSGTGFTDTQYF. CDR3 DNA sequence: TGTGCCAGTAGCCCCTCCGGGACAGGGTTCACAGATACGCAGTATTTT. Together with reference TRBV19 and TRBJ2-3, the CDR3 gives the full variable domain: DGGITQSPKYLFRKEGQNVTLSCEQNLNHDAMYWYRQDPGQGLRLIYYSQIVNDFQKGDIAEGYSVSREKKESFPLTVTSAQKNPTAFYLCASSPSGTGFTDTQYFGPGTRLTVL.

The chain is built from TRBV9 and TRBJ2-2; D call uncertain. V dropped 4 bases and J dropped 7 bases, with 11 bases sitting between them. This CDR3 has 13 residues. Per germline, CDR1 SGDLS and CDR2 YYNGEE. CDR3 sequence reads: CASSPGQDGELFF. The CDR3 bases are TGTGCCAGCAGCCCTGGGCAGGACGGGGAGCTGTTTTTT.

V gene TRBV7-2 combines with J gene TRBJ1-5, with D unclear. Germline lookup yields CDR1 SGHTA and CDR2 FQGNSA. V was cut by 5 bases and J by 9 bases, with 17 bases left in between. This CDR3 spans 14 amino acids. The CDR3, as DNA: TGTGCCAGCAGCACCACAGCCGGTGGGTGGCCCCAGCATTTT. Protein product: CASSTTAGGWPQHF.

The genes are TRBV24-1 and TRBJ2-6; D is ambiguous. The CDR3 spans 14 residues. Trimming stripped 6 bases from V and 0 bases from J, with 5 bases between. Germline V gene sequence: CDR1 KGHDR, CDR2 SFDVKD. The CDR3 DNA is TGTGCCACCAGTCAGGACTCTGGGGCCAACGTCCTGACTTTC. Translation: CATSQDSGANVLTF.

This sequence joins TRBV27 and TRBJ1-4, with D perhaps TRBD1 (5 bases). Per the germline V gene, CDR1 is MNHEY and CDR2 is SMNVEV (reference sequence). Trimming took off 5 bases at V and 6 bases at J, with 13 bases between the two ends. The CDR3 runs 14 residues. The CDR3 DNA reads TGTGCCAGCAGTCTCGTGCAGGGTTATGAAAAACTGTTTTTT. Protein product: CASSLVQGYEKLFF.